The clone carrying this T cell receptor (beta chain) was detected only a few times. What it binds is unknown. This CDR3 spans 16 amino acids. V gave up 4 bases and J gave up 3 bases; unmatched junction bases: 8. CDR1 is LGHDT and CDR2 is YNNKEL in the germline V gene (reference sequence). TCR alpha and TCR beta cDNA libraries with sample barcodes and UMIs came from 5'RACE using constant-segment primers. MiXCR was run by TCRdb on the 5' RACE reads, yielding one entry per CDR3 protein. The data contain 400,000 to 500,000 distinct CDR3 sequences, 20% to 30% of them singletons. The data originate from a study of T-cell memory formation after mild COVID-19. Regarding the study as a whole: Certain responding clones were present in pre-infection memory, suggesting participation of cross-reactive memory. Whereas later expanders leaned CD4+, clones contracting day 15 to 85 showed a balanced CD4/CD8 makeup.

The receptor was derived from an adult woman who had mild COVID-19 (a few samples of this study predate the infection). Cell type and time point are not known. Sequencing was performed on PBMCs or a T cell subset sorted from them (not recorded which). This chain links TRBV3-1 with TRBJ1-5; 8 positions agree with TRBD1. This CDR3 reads CASSLSGQGINQPQHF. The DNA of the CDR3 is TGTGCCAGCAGCCTATCCGGACAGGGAATCAATCAGCCCCAGCATTTT.